This T cell receptor beta chain was identified during a study of T cell changes during pregnancy in multiple sclerosis. V shed 5 bases and J 3 bases; nucleotides not matched to a gene: 3. CDR3 size: 14 residues. Germline V gene lookup returns CDR1 SGHNT and CDR2 YENEEA. The table came from immunoSEQ multiplex PCR; TCRdb's copy has only in-frame clones and leaves some out. Found here are fewer than 70,000 clones, approximately 91% of them singletons; the top ten hold more than 1.2%. The gene calls are TRBV11-3 and TRBJ2-1; 8 nucleotides line up with TRBD2. Source: peripheral blood, taken in the third trimester of pregnancy. The receptor comes from a female donor with multiple sclerosis, enrolled in a pregnancy study. In DNA form, the CDR3 reads TGTGCCAGCAGCCCGGGGGGGGACTACAATGAGCAGTTCTTC. Its translation: CASSPGGDYNEQFF.